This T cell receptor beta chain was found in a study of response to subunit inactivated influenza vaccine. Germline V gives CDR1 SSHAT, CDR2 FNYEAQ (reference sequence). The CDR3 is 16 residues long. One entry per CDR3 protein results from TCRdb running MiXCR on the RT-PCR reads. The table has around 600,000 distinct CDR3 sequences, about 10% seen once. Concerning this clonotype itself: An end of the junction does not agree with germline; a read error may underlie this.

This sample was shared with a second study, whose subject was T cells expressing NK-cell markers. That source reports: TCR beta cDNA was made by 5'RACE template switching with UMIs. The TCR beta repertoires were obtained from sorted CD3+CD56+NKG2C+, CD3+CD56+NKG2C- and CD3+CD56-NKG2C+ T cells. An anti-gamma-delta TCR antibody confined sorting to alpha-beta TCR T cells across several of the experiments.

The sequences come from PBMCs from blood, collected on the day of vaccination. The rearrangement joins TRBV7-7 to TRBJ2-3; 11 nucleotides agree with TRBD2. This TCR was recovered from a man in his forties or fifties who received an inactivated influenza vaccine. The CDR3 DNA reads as TGTGCTAGCAGCTCCCTAGCGGGGGGTCAAGGAGATACGCAGTATTTT. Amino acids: CASSSLAGGQGDTQYF.